These 14 T cell receptor beta chains came from one sample sequenced in a study of T cells in Graves' hyperthyroidism and ophthalmopathy (dated by TCRdb to the late 2010s). The receptor library was made with multiplex PCR. The sequencing machine was an Illumina HiSeq 2000. TCR beta CDR3 regions were amplified from RNA transcripts. The first round of RT-PCR for the TCR CDR3 was performed with the HTBI primer set and the Qiagen OneStep RT-PCR kit. TCRdb took the public reads, trimmed them with fastp at Q25, ran MiXCR for clone calling and kept in-frame beta chains. Entries that share a CDR3 protein sequence are merged under the most common genes and DNA. Within this sample are about 400,000 distinct CDR3 sequences, with around 13% of them counted one time only. Roughly 4.8% of the sample is in the top ten clones. Input material: blood. The receptor source for this set is a woman between 18 and 29 years old with Graves' hyperthyroidism.

The count of this clonotype is one. The J gene is TRBJ2-4, the V gene TRBV6-1, with no clear D. The CDR3 totals 18 residues. V lost 5 bases to trimming and J lost 1 base, with 21 bases between them. Germline loops: CDR1 MNHNS, CDR2 SASEGT. Here the CDR3 DNA reads TGTGCCAGCAGTCCCCACTTATTGACACCGGAGGCCAAAAACATTCAGTACTTC. Its translation: CASSPHLLTPEAKNIQYF.

This clonotype was found many times. The chain recombines TRBV6-1 with TRBJ2-7; 8 bases agree with TRBD1. V trimming: 7 bases; J trimming: 3 bases; junction bases outside the gene matches: 5. Germline loops: CDR1 MNHNS, CDR2 SASEGT. The CDR3 extends over 13 amino acids. The CDR3 protein is CASTHGQGYEQYF. CDR3 bases: TGTGCCAGCACCCACGGACAGGGCTACGAGCAGTACTTC.

This clonotype was counted at least ten times. CDR3 DNA: TGTGCCTGGAGTGTCGGCTTCGGGCAAGAGACCCAGTACTTC. Translated: CAWSVGFGQETQYF. The chain links TRBV30 to TRBJ2-5; no firm D call. The germline V and J ends were trimmed by 0 bases and 2 bases, with 10 bases remaining between them. The CDR3 spans 14 residues. Germline CDR1 and CDR2: GTSNPN and SVGIG (reference sequence).

This clonotype occurred a few times. The chain couples TRBV19 to TRBJ1-1; TRBD1 is a possible D gene (5 bases). The CDR3 runs to 16 residues. Germline V gene sequence: CDR1 LNHDA, CDR2 SQIVND (reference sequence). V dropped 3 bases and J dropped 0 bases, with 14 bases sitting between them. CDR3 region: CASSMRNRGVNTEAFF. The CDR3 nucleotides are TGTGCCAGTAGTATGAGGAACCGGGGGGTGAACACTGAAGCTTTCTTT.

Many counts were recorded for this clonotype. The chain combines TRBV30 with TRBJ1-1; 10 nucleotides align to TRBD1. The germline gives CDR1 GTSNPN, CDR2 SVGIG (reference sequence). V was clipped by 2 bases and J by 7 bases; unmatched bases: 4. The CDR3 runs to 13 residues. CDR3 DNA sequence: TGTGCCTGGAGTAAGACAGGGGGCCATGAAGCTTTCTTT. Protein product: CAWSKTGGHEAFF.

This clonotype has at least ten counts. This chain connects TRBV24-1 to TRBJ2-1, with TRBD2 matching over 8 bases. This CDR3 has 16 amino acids. CDR1 is KGHDR, CDR2 SFDVKD, per germline. V lost 4 bases to trimming and J lost 3 bases; unmatched junction nucleotides: 7. CDR3 DNA sequence: TGTGCCACCAGTGAAACGGGAGGGCCGATCTACAATGAGCAGTTCTTC. This sequence encodes CATSETGGPIYNEQFF.

V is TRBV7-9 and J is TRBJ1-1, with TRBD1 identical over 7 bases. This CDR3 spans 13 amino acids. J was trimmed by 4 bases and V by 3 bases; bases with no gene match: 2. Looked up from germline, CDR1 is SEHNR and CDR2 is FQNEAQ (reference sequence). The CDR3 region is CASSFGTATEAFF. CDR3 DNA sequence: TGTGCCAGCAGCTTCGGGACAGCCACTGAAGCTTTCTTT.

This clonotype has only a few counts. The chain is built from TRBV24-1 and TRBJ2-7; 10 bases fit TRBD1. CDR3 length: 15 residues. Germline CDR1 is KGHDR and CDR2 is SFDVKD. The V segment lost 4 bases and the J segment 7 bases; nucleotides outside the gene matches: 9. The CDR3 loop is CATSESRDRGREQYF. The CDR3 bases are TGTGCCACCAGTGAGTCCCGGGACAGGGGTCGTGAGCAGTACTTC.

The chain links TRBV27 to TRBJ1-1; D not resolved. Germline lookup yields CDR1 MNHEY and CDR2 SMNVEV (reference sequence). V lost 3 bases and J 0 bases, leaving 14 bases between the germline ends. This CDR3 comprises 16 residues. DNA of the CDR3: TGTGCCAGCAGTTTTCGCGGAGACGGATTGAACACTGAAGCTTTCTTT. Amino acid sequence: CASSFRGDGLNTEAFF.

The CDR3 region has the DNA TGTGCCAGCAGTTTCTCGGTTTCTGGGGCCAACGTCCTGACTTTC. Its protein is CASSFSVSGANVLTF. The gene calls are TRBV27 and TRBJ2-6; no reliable D call. Germline lookup yields CDR1 MNHEY and CDR2 SMNVEV (reference sequence). The length of the CDR3 is 15 residues. Deletions cut 3 bases from V and 1 base from J, with 7 bases between.

This clonotype was recorded at least ten times. The chain combines TRBV6-6 with TRBJ2-2, with D possibly called TRBD1 or TRBD2 (5 bases each). V was clipped by 0 bases and J by 5 bases, with 7 bases between them. This CDR3 spans 14 amino acids. Per the germline V gene, CDR1 is MNHNY and CDR2 is SVGAGI (reference sequence). The CDR3 DNA reads as TGTGCCAGCAGTTACTCGAGGGGAACCGGGGAGCTGTTTTTT. Translating gives CASSYSRGTGELFF.

This clonotype was recorded many times. The V call is TRBV6-6, the J call TRBJ2-7, with 9 bases fitting TRBD2. V gave up 2 bases and J gave up 3 bases; unmatched junction bases: 8. The germline CDR1 and CDR2 sequences are MNHNY and SVGAGI (reference sequence). This CDR3 has 16 residues. In DNA, the CDR3 is TGTGCCAGCAGTTACCCCGGTAGCGGGAGCGGCTACGAGCAGTACTTC. Encoded protein: CASSYPGSGSGYEQYF.

This clonotype occurred a few times. The chain joins TRBV29-1 to TRBJ1-4, with 9 bases fitting TRBD1. Germline V lookup: CDR1 SQVTM, CDR2 ANQGSEA. The CDR3 extends over 12 amino acids. V shed 7 bases and J 7 bases; nucleotides not matched to a gene: 4. CDR3 bases: TGCAGCGCGAAACAGGGGGCTGAAAAACTGTTTTTT. Its translation: CSAKQGAEKLFF.

The rearrangement links TRBV20-1 to TRBJ1-5, with a tentative D call TRBD1 (6 bases). CDR3 length: 12 amino acids. Trimming cost V 5 bases and J 3 bases, with 8 bases left between them. CDR1 is DFQATT and CDR2 is SNEGSKA in the germline V gene (reference sequence). The DNA of the CDR3 is TGCAGTGCTTGGACAGCCAATCAGCCCCAGCATTTT. This sequence encodes CSAWTANQPQHF.